Listed here are 5 T cell receptor beta chains from one sample, sequenced in a study of Graves' ophthalmopathy and Graves' hyperthyroidism. Amplification of the TCR beta CDR3 regions used RNA transcripts (as template). First-round RT-PCR used HTBI primers; second-round multiplex PCR followed. TCRdb independently ran MiXCR on the multiplex PCR reads; one entry per CDR3 protein. The sample records under 800,000 distinct CDR3 sequences, about 20% being singletons. The sequenced sample was peripheral blood. The origin of the receptors is a woman aged 18-29 years with stable Graves' hyperthyroidism. Some clones in this sample may be carry-over from other donors' samples.

This clonotype was counted at least ten times. J is TRBJ2-7 and V is TRBV7-6; D not resolved. Per the germline V gene, CDR1 is SGHVS and CDR2 is FNYEAQ. This CDR3 contains 14 residues. Trimming removed 0 bases at V and 7 bases at J, with 13 bases between. Written as DNA, the CDR3 is TGTGCCAGCAGCTTAGCGCTAGTGACGGCGGAGCAGTACTTC. Translated, it gives CASSLALVTAEQYF.

This clonotype was observed many times. V usage is TRBV2 and J usage is TRBJ1-1; D call uncertain. There are 14 residues in the CDR3. Trimming pared 2 bases from V and 0 bases from J, leaving 7 bases between. Germline V gene data show CDR1 as SNHLY and CDR2 as FYNNEI. CDR3 sequence: CASSEHGLNTEAFF. The CDR3 nucleotides read TGTGCCAGCAGTGAACACGGCCTGAACACTGAAGCTTTCTTT.

This clonotype was seen ten or more times. The chain has TRBV6-5 and TRBJ2-2; tentative D call: TRBD1 (6 bases). CDR3 size: 15 residues. Germline CDR1 reads MNHEY; CDR2 reads SVGAGI. With 2 bases removed from V and 4 bases from J, the gap between germline ends came to 11 bases. CDR3 protein: CASSYGGQSTGELFF. The CDR3 DNA reads TGTGCCAGCAGTTACGGGGGCCAGTCCACCGGGGAGCTGTTTTTT.

The table lists this clonotype with many counts. This rearrangement joins TRBV6-4 to TRBJ2-7; 15 nucleotides line up with TRBD2. This CDR3 has 20 amino acids. CDR1 and CDR2 from the germline V gene are MRHNA and SNTAGT. The J segment lost 0 bases and the V segment lost 5 bases, leaving 14 bases of the junction unmatched. The CDR3 region has the DNA TGTGCCAGCAGTCCCGGGGGGGGGGGACTAGCGGGAGGCCCCTCCTACGAGCAGTACTTC. Translation: CASSPGGGGLAGGPSYEQYF.

This clonotype was seen more than once but under ten times. V is TRBV6-5 and J is TRBJ2-3; D unresolved. Germline loops: CDR1 MNHEY, CDR2 SVGAGI. The CDR3 runs 12 residues. The germline V and J ends were trimmed by 4 bases and 5 bases, with 7 bases remaining between them. CDR3 sequence: CASSSRGDTQYF. CDR3 sequence (DNA): TGTGCCAGCAGTTCACGAGGAGATACGCAGTATTTT.